The 7 T cell receptor beta chains in this list originate from one sample, sequenced in a study of cytomegalovirus exposure and HLA in healthy donors. Primers for the PCR totalled 60 Vbeta and 13 Jbeta. TCRdb keeps only in-frame clones here, not all; method: immunoSEQ multiplex PCR. Among about 130,000 clones, around 70% were seen once, and the ten largest hold approximately 2.6%. The material sequenced was PBMCs. Every receptor here comes from a human donor in good health.

This clone has more than one count but fewer than ten. This chain uses TRBV30 with TRBJ2-7; 11 nucleotides match TRBD2. The V gene end was trimmed by 0 bases and the J gene end by 4 bases; junction bases not matched to a gene: 8. The CDR3 length is 16 residues. Per the germline V gene, CDR1 is GTSNPN and CDR2 is SVGIG (reference sequence). CDR3 in DNA: TGTGCCTGGAGTGTTGACAGCGGACTAGCGGGTTACGAGCAGTACTTC. Encoded protein: CAWSVDSGLAGYEQYF.

This chain connects TRBV19 to TRBJ2-2; 7 nucleotides match TRBD1. The junction had 11 bases not matched to a gene; V was cut back by 3 bases and J by 4 bases. This CDR3 region has 17 residues. Germline assignment: CDR1 LNHDA and CDR2 SQIVND (reference sequence). In nucleotides, the CDR3 is TGTGCCAGTAGTATCCCGATACAGGGGTCGAGCACCGGGGAGCTGTTTTTT. It is translated as CASSIPIQGSSTGELFF.

The rearrangement links TRBV19 to TRBJ2-7, with 10 bases lining up with TRBD1. Germline V gives CDR1 LNHDA, CDR2 SQIVND (reference sequence). The CDR3 runs to 13 residues. V shed 11 bases and J 6 bases; nucleotides not matched to a gene: 10. The DNA of the CDR3 is TGTGCCTCCCGGGGGACAGGGGCCGGCGAGCAGTACTTC. Translated, it gives CASRGTGAGEQYF.

The chain links TRBV19 to TRBJ1-6; a weak D match, TRBD1 (6 bases). This CDR3 comprises 15 residues. Germline values: CDR1 LNHDA, CDR2 SQIVND (reference sequence). The V end was cut by 6 bases, the J end by 5 bases, with 14 bases between. The CDR3 here is CASSLTGKNNSPLHF. The CDR3 region has the DNA TGTGCCAGTAGCTTAACAGGGAAGAATAATTCACCCCTCCACTTT.

This clone occurred a few times. The rearrangement uses TRBV29-1 and TRBJ1-4; D possibly corresponds to TRBD1 (5 bases). This CDR3 has 13 amino acids. Between the trimmed V and J ends, which lost 1 base and 7 bases, there was a span of 10 bases. CDR1 and CDR2 from the germline V gene are SQVTM and ANQGSEA. The CDR3 spells CSVEARVGEKLFF. CDR3 bases: TGCAGCGTTGAAGCCAGGGTTGGTGAAAAACTGTTTTTT.

The genes are TRBV18 and TRBJ2-1; D is possibly TRBD2 (5 bases). Germline values: CDR1 KGHSH, CDR2 LQKENI. The CDR3 has 11 residues. Between the trimmed V and J ends, which lost 4 bases and 14 bases, there was a span of 12 bases. In nucleotides, the CDR3 is TGTGCCAGCTCACTCGCCGGGAACAAGTTCTTC. It codes for CASSLAGNKFF.

The V gene is TRBV2, the J gene TRBJ2-1, with 7 bases fitting TRBD2. Germline CDR1 reads SNHLY; CDR2 reads FYNNEI. V shed 0 bases, J shed 7 bases, and the junction held 18 bases outside the gene matches. This CDR3 has 19 residues. This chain's CDR3 is CASSEAGFRFGGSGNEQFF. The CDR3 DNA follows: TGTGCCAGCAGTGAAGCGGGGTTTAGGTTTGGCGGGAGTGGTAATGAGCAGTTCTTC. Complete variable domain (other parts from reference TRBV2 and TRBJ2-1): EPEVTQTPSHQVTQMGQEVILRCVPISNHLYFYWYRQILGQKVEFLVSFYNNEISEKSEIFDDQFSVERPDGSNFTLKIRSTKLEDSAMYFCASSEAGFRFGGSGNEQFFGPGTRLTVL.